These 30 T cell receptor beta chains originate from one sample sequenced in a study of T cell changes during pregnancy in multiple sclerosis (dated by TCRdb to about 2019). The library was obtained by the immunoSEQ multiplex PCR assay. The table was pulled from immuneACCESS by TCRdb, which kept in-frame rearrangements only. Such tables lose some clones; where checked, under half of the loss comes from unresolved V genes, and the rest has no known cause. For this sample there are tens of thousands of clones; approximately 94% appear just once. The ten largest account for 1% to 1.5% of the sample. Source: peripheral blood, taken in the third trimester of pregnancy. The receptors shown here come from a female donor with multiple sclerosis, enrolled in a pregnancy study.

The chain combines TRBV7-2 with TRBJ2-3, with TRBD1 matching over 7 bases. With 5 bases clipped from V and 2 bases from J, the junction kept 10 bases outside the gene matches. This CDR3 is 16 amino acids long. Germline V lookup: CDR1 SGHTA, CDR2 FQGNSA. CDR3 amino acids: CASSRPRDSLTDTQYF. CDR3 sequence (DNA): TGTGCCAGCAGCCGTCCTCGGGACAGCCTCACAGATACGCAGTATTTT.

The rearrangement links TRBV6-5 to TRBJ2-1; 10 bases are a match to TRBD2. V dropped 3 bases and J dropped 9; count of bases not matched to a gene: 8. Germline CDR1 and CDR2: MNHEY and SVGAGI. The CDR3 is 15 residues long. CDR3 bases: TGTGCCAGCAGTTATCCTAGCGGGAGTGCCCTTGAGCAGTTCTTC. Protein sequence: CASSYPSGSALEQFF.

This rearrangement joins TRBV10-3 to TRBJ2-5; 11 bases line up with TRBD2. The CDR3 extends over 15 amino acids. Trimming cost V 8 bases and J 1 base; bases outside gene matches: 6. The germline V gene has CDR1 ENHRY and CDR2 SYGVKD. The CDR3 sequence: CAIAELAGAQETQYF. DNA for the CDR3: TGTGCCATCGCCGAACTAGCGGGAGCCCAAGAGACCCAGTACTTC.

The chain has TRBV7-8 and TRBJ2-1, with D tentatively TRBD2 (6 bases). The V end was cut by 3 bases, the J end by 2 bases, with 11 bases between. The CDR3 covers 15 residues. Germline values: CDR1 SGHVS, CDR2 FQNEAQ. CDR3 DNA: TGTGCCAGCAGCTTGCGGGAAGTGGCCTACAATGAGCAGTTCTTC. It encodes CASSLREVAYNEQFF.

The rearrangement links TRBV21-1 to TRBJ2-7; the listed D gene, TRBD2, was not tested against the DNA. TRBV21-1 is an annotated pseudogene. The CDR3 covers 14 residues. The CDR3: CASSRPGEEDEQYF. The CDR3 DNA follows: TGTGCCAGCAGCAGACCCGGAGAAGAGGACGAGCAGTACTTC.

This clone has just one count. The J gene is TRBJ1-3, the V gene TRBV4-1; D uncertain. This CDR3 region has 16 residues. Trimming removed 2 bases from V and 4 bases from J, with 15 bases in between. CDR1 MGHRA and CDR2 YSYEKL come from the germline V gene. CDR3: CASSQISRGAGNTIYF. CDR3 DNA: TGCGCCAGCAGCCAAATATCCCGGGGTGCCGGAAACACCATATATTTT.

The chain recombines TRBV19 with TRBJ2-2, with no clear D. The CDR3 length is 12 residues. With 5 bases removed from V and 6 bases from J, the gap between germline ends came to 7 bases. Germline CDR1 LNHDA, CDR2 SQIVND (reference sequence). CDR3 sequence (DNA): TGTGCCAGTAGTTATACGGCCGGGGAGCTGTTTTTT. It is translated as CASSYTAGELFF.

This chain uses TRBV5-1 with TRBJ2-5; 13 nucleotides agree with TRBD2. This CDR3 is 17 amino acids long. Per germline, CDR1 SGHRS and CDR2 YFSETQ. Losses at the gene ends were 2 bases for V and 5 bases for J; bases not matched to a gene: 9. The CDR3 DNA sequence: TGCGCCAGCAGCTTAGGGACTAGCGGGGCGGGTCGCGAGACCCAGTACTTC. This sequence encodes CASSLGTSGAGRETQYF.

V usage is TRBV12-5 and J usage is TRBJ1-1; no definite D call. CDR1 and CDR2 (germline): LGHNT, FRNRAP. V was clipped by 0 bases and J by 0 bases, with 11 bases between them. The length of the CDR3 is 16 residues. The CDR3 coding sequence is TGTGCTAGTGGTTTGGTATCTGGCCGCATGAACACTGAAGCTTTCTTT. Its translation is CASGLVSGRMNTEAFF.

J is TRBJ2-3 and V is TRBV2; TRBD2 is a possible D gene (7 bases). V lost 6 bases and J lost 2, with 12 bases in between. The CDR3 has 14 amino acids. Germline V gives CDR1 SNHLY, CDR2 FYNNEI. As DNA, the CDR3 is TGTGCCAGCAGACAGGGACTACCCACAGATACGCAGTATTTT. Protein product: CASRQGLPTDTQYF.

The CDR3 bases are TGTGCCAGCTCACTGGGAGTTTACGAGCAGTACTTC. It translates to CASSLGVYEQYF. The chain links TRBV28 to TRBJ2-7; a weak D match, TRBD2 (5 bases). V gave up 8 bases and J gave up 4 bases, with 12 bases separating them. Germline CDR1 MDHEN, CDR2 SYDVKM. CDR3 length: 12 amino acids.

The chain combines TRBV7-2 with TRBJ2-5; D remains unclear. The germline V and J ends were trimmed by 1 base and 2 bases, with 8 bases remaining between them. Looked up from germline, CDR1 is SGHTA and CDR2 is FQGNSA. CDR3 length: 14 amino acids. CDR3 protein: CASSLGYRQETQYF. The CDR3 DNA follows: TGTGCCAGCAGCTTAGGTTATCGGCAAGAGACCCAGTACTTC.

This sequence joins TRBV30 and TRBJ2-6; D is ambiguous. This CDR3 has 13 amino acids. CDR1 is GTSNPN and CDR2 is SVGIG in the germline V gene (reference sequence). Trimming took off 5 bases at V and 1 base at J, with 6 bases between the two ends. The CDR3 here is CAWSVSGANVLTF. Written as DNA, the CDR3 is TGTGCCTGGTCCGTATCTGGGGCCAACGTCCTGACTTTC.

The chain employs TRBV11-3 and TRBJ2-1; D might be TRBD2 (6 bases). The V end lost 5 bases, the J end lost 2 bases, and 13 bases lay between the germline ends. The CDR3 covers 15 residues. The germline V gene has CDR1 SGHNT and CDR2 YENEEA. DNA of the CDR3: TGTGCCAGCAGCCTCGGGACTCGACCCTACAATGAGCAGTTCTTC. Protein: CASSLGTRPYNEQFF.

The V and J genes are TRBV4-3 and TRBJ2-5; 9 nucleotides match TRBD2. In germline, CDR1 is LGHNA, CDR2 YSLEER. This CDR3 region has 15 residues. The V gene end was trimmed by 4 bases and the J gene end by 5 bases; junction bases not matched to a gene: 8. Written as DNA, the CDR3 is TGCGCCAGCAGCCGGAATAGCGGGAGTGGGGAGACCCAGTACTTC. This gives the protein CASSRNSGSGETQYF.

In its sample, this clone was seen once. The chain uses TRBV4-1 and TRBJ2-1, with no clear D. The V gene's germline CDR1 is MGHRA and CDR2 YSYEKL. This CDR3 comprises 11 residues. Between the trimmed V and J ends, which lost 4 bases and 4 bases, there was a span of 2 bases. The CDR3 coding sequence is TGCGCCAGCAGCCTATACAATGAGCAGTTCTTC. Its translation: CASSLYNEQFF.

The chain recombines TRBV10-3 with TRBJ1-2; weak D call: TRBD1 (6 bases). Trimming shortened V by 4 bases and J by 2 bases, and 8 bases separated the two germline ends. Per the germline V gene, CDR1 is ENHRY and CDR2 is SYGVKD. This CDR3 has 13 amino acids. CDR3 nucleotide sequence: TGTGCCATCAGTGTGAGGGGGAACTATGGCTACACCTTC. It specifies CAISVRGNYGYTF.

The CDR3 DNA reads as TGCGCCAGCAGTGATAGCGGGCTGTACAATGAGCAGTTCTTC. Translating gives CASSDSGLYNEQFF. This rearrangement joins TRBV10-1 to TRBJ2-1; the match to TRBD2 covers 7 bases. The V gene's germline CDR1 is WNHNN and CDR2 SYGVQD (reference sequence). This CDR3 has 14 residues. V lost 3 bases to trimming and J lost 4 bases; unmatched junction nucleotides: 3.

The chain recombines TRBV4-1 with TRBJ2-7; 7 nucleotides align to TRBD1. J lost 3 bases, V lost 6 bases, and 11 bases had no gene match. The CDR3 contains 15 residues. Germline V gene data show CDR1 as MGHRA and CDR2 as YSYEKL. The CDR3 DNA reads TGCGCCAGCAGTATTTACCTGGGACAGATCTACGAGCAGTACTTC. It yields the protein CASSIYLGQIYEQYF.

DNA of the CDR3: TGTGCCAGCAGTTTAGGGGGGGGTAACTATGGCTACACCTTC. Amino acid sequence: CASSLGGGNYGYTF. The chain joins TRBV28 to TRBJ1-2, with a tentative D call TRBD1 (5 bases). V was shortened by 2 bases and J by 1 base, with 8 bases between the two germline ends. The CDR3 is 14 amino acids. The V gene's germline CDR1 is MDHEN and CDR2 SYDVKM.

CDR3 bases: TGTGCCAGCAGCCGGACAGGGAACACTGAAGCTTTCTTT. Protein: CASSRTGNTEAFF. The V call is TRBV11-2, the J call TRBJ1-1; TRBD1 aligns across 7 bases. V gave up 5 bases and J gave up 1 base; unmatched junction bases: 1. The CDR3 covers 13 residues. Germline CDR1 SGHAT, CDR2 FQNNGV. The complete variable domain, with remaining parts taken from reference TRBV11-2 and TRBJ1-1, reads EAGVAQSPRYKIIEKRQSVAFWCNPISGHATLYWYQQILGQGPKLLIQFQNNGVVDDSQLPKDRFSAERLKGVDSTLKIQPAKLEDSAVYLCASSRTGNTEAFFGQGTRLTVV.

This clone was seen only once. The chain uses TRBV10-3 and TRBJ2-7; the match to TRBD2 covers 7 bases. The CDR3 is 11 residues long. Unmatched junction bases numbered 3, after V lost 10 bases and J lost 3 bases. Per germline, CDR1 ENHRY and CDR2 SYGVKD. Here the CDR3 reads CATGEGYEQYF. The CDR3, as DNA: TGTGCCACCGGGGAGGGCTACGAGCAGTACTTC.

The rearrangement links TRBV6-4 to TRBJ2-6, with 10 bases fitting TRBD2. V trimming: 3 bases; J trimming: 3 bases; junction bases outside the gene matches: 8. The CDR3 totals 18 residues. Germline CDR1 and CDR2: MRHNA and SNTAGT. Written as DNA, the CDR3 is TGTGCCAGCAGTGAAAGGCTAGCGGGAGTGGTTGGGGCCAACGTCCTGACTTTC. Protein: CASSERLAGVVGANVLTF.

This clone was counted a few times. The genes are TRBV19 and TRBJ1-5; D is unclear. Deletions cut 5 bases from V and 2 bases from J, with 4 bases between. Germline V CDR1 and CDR2: LNHDA, SQIVND (reference sequence). This CDR3 spans 12 amino acids. CDR3 sequence reads: CASSYGNQPQHF. The DNA of the CDR3 is TGTGCCAGTAGTTATGGCAATCAGCCCCAGCATTTT.

This clone was recorded only once. V usage is TRBV2 and J usage is TRBJ2-7; maybe TRBD2 (6 bases). CDR1 and CDR2 (germline): SNHLY, FYNNEI. The V and J ends lost 8 bases and 7 bases respectively, with 15 bases between them. The CDR3 spans 12 residues. CDR3: CASFFAGFEQYF. CDR3 nucleotides: TGTGCCAGCTTTTTTGCGGGATTTGAGCAGTACTTC.

The rearrangement uses TRBV27 and TRBJ2-5, with D possibly being TRBD1 (6 bases). The CDR3 is 12 residues long. V was clipped by 5 bases and J by 5 bases, with 9 bases between them. Germline-derived CDR1 and CDR2 are MNHEY and SMNVEV (reference sequence). For the CDR3, the DNA is TGTGCCAGCAGTACAGGGTTGGAGACCCAGTACTTC. Encoded protein: CASSTGLETQYF.

This clone was found once. The chain carries TRBV19 and TRBJ2-7, with D possibly being TRBD2 (5 bases). The CDR3 consists of 12 residues. CDR1 LNHDA and CDR2 SQIVND come from the germline V gene (reference sequence). V was clipped by 2 bases and J by 3 bases, with 5 bases between them. CDR3 nucleotides: TGTGCCAGTAGTATACGGGACTACGAGCAGTACTTC. Translated, it gives CASSIRDYEQYF.

This clone has just a few counts. This chain connects TRBV7-7 to TRBJ2-1; 13 bases align to TRBD2. This CDR3 spans 15 amino acids. CDR1 SSHAT and CDR2 FNYEAQ come from the germline V gene (reference sequence). The ends lost 5 bases at V and 7 bases at J; junction bases unmatched: 5. Here the CDR3 reads CASSTGTSGINEQFF. Here the CDR3 DNA reads TGTGCCAGCAGCACCGGGACTAGCGGGATTAATGAGCAGTTCTTC.

V and J are TRBV5-6 and TRBJ2-5; D is perhaps TRBD1 (6 bases). This CDR3 comprises 16 residues. Germline CDR1 and CDR2: SGHDT and YYEEEE. V shed 0 bases and J shed 2 bases, with 14 bases lying between them. The CDR3 is CASSLASGRGQETQYF. Here the CDR3 DNA reads TGTGCCAGCAGCTTGGCCTCAGGCAGGGGACAAGAGACCCAGTACTTC.

The CDR3: CASSLGSSYEQYF. CDR3 nucleotide sequence: TGTGCCAGCAGCTTAGGGAGCTCCTACGAGCAGTACTTC. V usage is TRBV11-2 and J usage is TRBJ2-7; no firm D call. The V end lost 1 base, the J end lost 0 bases, and 4 bases lay between the germline ends. CDR3 length: 13 amino acids. CDR1 SGHAT and CDR2 FQNNGV come from the germline V gene.